Listed here are 25 T cell receptor beta chains from one sample, sequenced in a study of T-cell memory formation after mild COVID-19. TCRdb reanalysed the 5' RACE reads using MiXCR and keeps one entry per CDR3 protein. The sample records fewer than 400,000 distinct CDR3 sequences, roughly 15% being singletons. Sequenced sample: PBMCs or a T cell subset sorted from them (not recorded which). These receptors originate from a man between 18 and 35 years old who had mild COVID-19 (a few samples of this study predate the infection). Cell type and time point are not known.

The V call is TRBV6-6, the J call TRBJ2-1; the D call may be TRBD1 or TRBD2 (6 bases each). CDR1 is MNHNY and CDR2 is SVGAGI in the germline V gene (reference sequence). This CDR3 has 11 amino acids. Between the trimmed V and J ends, which lost 7 bases and 9 bases, there was a span of 10 bases. The CDR3 nucleotides read TGTGCCAGCAACCCGGGGGCTGAGCAGTTCTTC. This translates into CASNPGAEQFF.

This chain links TRBV9 with TRBJ1-3; no clear D. Between the trimmed V and J ends, which lost 0 bases and 4 bases, there was a span of 14 bases. This CDR3 has 16 amino acids. CDR1 and CDR2 (germline): SGDLS, YYNGEE. The DNA for the CDR3 is TGTGCCAGCAGCGTAGACCTCAAGATAGGAGGAAACACCATATATTTT. The encoded protein is CASSVDLKIGGNTIYF.

This rearrangement joins TRBV20-1 to TRBJ2-4; 8 bases are a match to TRBD1. The CDR3 is made up of 14 amino acids. Germline V gives CDR1 DFQATT, CDR2 SNEGSKA (reference sequence). The V segment lost 4 bases and the J segment 0 bases; nucleotides outside the gene matches: 2. CDR3 sequence (DNA): TGCAGTGCTATGCAGGGGGCAGCCAAAAACATTCAGTACTTC. Its protein product is CSAMQGAAKNIQYF.

In this sample, this clonotype turned up many times. This chain joins TRBV7-2 and TRBJ2-5; a possible D gene is TRBD1 (5 bases). The CDR3 has 15 residues. V was clipped by 1 base and J by 4 bases, with 13 bases between them. Germline loops: CDR1 SGHTA, CDR2 FQGNSA. The CDR3 here is CASSLGAGLGETQYF. The CDR3 coding sequence is TGTGCCAGCAGCTTAGGGGCAGGGTTAGGAGAGACCCAGTACTTC.

This clonotype was detected many times. This chain uses TRBV7-9 with TRBJ1-6, with D hard to call. The germline CDR1 and CDR2 sequences are SEHNR and FQNEAQ (reference sequence). CDR3 length: 13 residues. Trimming removed 1 base at V and 9 bases at J, with 7 bases between. CDR3 DNA sequence: TGTGCCAGCAGCTTAGATTACACTTCACCCCTCCACTTT. Amino acids: CASSLDYTSPLHF.

CDR3 loop: CASSERNEQGAQVYEQYF. DNA of the CDR3: TGCGCCAGCAGCGAGCGAAACGAACAGGGGGCGCAGGTCTACGAGCAGTACTTC. V and J are TRBV5-1 and TRBJ2-7, with TRBD1 matching over 9 bases. Germline CDR1 reads SGHRS; CDR2 reads YFSETQ. V lost 4 bases and J lost 3; bases outside the gene matches: 17. The CDR3 covers 18 residues.

This clonotype occurred a few times. The chain uses TRBV3-1 and TRBJ2-5; D might be TRBD1 (7 bases). The V gene lost 4 bases and the J gene lost 5 bases, with 14 bases spanning the gap. The CDR3 is 14 amino acids. Germline assignment: CDR1 LGHDT and CDR2 YNNKEL (reference sequence). The CDR3 is CASSLQGGFETQYF. The CDR3 DNA reads as TGTGCCAGCAGCCTCCAGGGGGGTTTCGAGACCCAGTACTTC.

The rearrangement uses TRBV4-1 and TRBJ2-1; 9 nucleotides line up with TRBD1. CDR3 length: 13 residues. V shed 0 bases and J 14 bases; nucleotides not matched to a gene: 5. CDR1 MGHRA and CDR2 YSYEKL come from the germline V gene. CDR3 loop: CASSQDPGQGKFF. The CDR3 DNA reads as TGCGCCAGCAGCCAAGATCCAGGACAGGGGAAGTTCTTC.

V usage is TRBV20-1 and J usage is TRBJ1-5; D is ambiguous. V lost 3 bases, J lost 0 bases, and 9 bases lay in between. Germline CDR1 reads DFQATT; CDR2 reads SNEGSKA (reference sequence). The length of the CDR3 is 14 residues. The CDR3 region is CSASSGVSNQPQHF. Written as DNA, the CDR3 is TGCAGTGCTAGTTCTGGTGTTAGCAATCAGCCCCAGCATTTT.

This clonotype was counted a few times. As DNA, the CDR3 is TGTGCCAGCAGCCAAGAACGGGCATTAAGAGGTGGCTACACCTTC. It yields the protein CASSQERALRGGYTF. The rearrangement joins TRBV14 to TRBJ1-2; D remains unclear. The CDR3 covers 15 residues. Trimming removed 0 bases from V and 7 bases from J, with 15 bases in between. In germline, CDR1 is SGHDN, CDR2 FVKESK. Looking up the rest from reference TRBV14 and TRBJ1-2 gives the full variable domain: EAGVTQFPSHSVIEKGQTVTLRCDPISGHDNLYWYRRVMGKEIKFLLHFVKESKQDESGMPNNRFLAERTGGTYSTLKVQPAELEDSGVYFCASSQERALRGGYTFGSGTRLTVV.

In this sample, this clonotype turned up a few times. CDR3 amino acids: CASSQDLQPSQPQHF. The CDR3, as DNA: TGCGCCAGCAGCCAAGATTTACAGCCAAGCCAGCCCCAGCATTTT. V is TRBV4-1 and J is TRBJ1-5; D is uncertain. The ends were cut back, 0 bases at V and 7 bases at J, with 13 bases in the middle. The CDR3 has 15 amino acids. The V gene's germline CDR1 is MGHRA and CDR2 YSYEKL.

The chain recombines TRBV7-9 with TRBJ1-2; 7 nucleotides match TRBD1. Trimming removed 1 base from V and 0 bases from J; junction bases left unmatched: 5. The germline CDR1 and CDR2 sequences are SEHNR and FQNEAQ (reference sequence). The length of the CDR3 is 16 residues. The DNA for the CDR3 is TGTGCCAGCAGCTTAGAGGGACAGAGAGCTAACTATGGCTACACCTTC. This encodes CASSLEGQRANYGYTF.

The chain carries TRBV7-9 and TRBJ2-7; D unresolved. The V gene lost 5 bases and the J gene lost 6 bases, with 11 bases spanning the gap. The germline V gene has CDR1 SEHNR and CDR2 FQNEAQ (reference sequence). This CDR3 region has 12 residues. CDR3 coding DNA: TGTGCCAGCAGCGTAGGGTTTACCGAGCAGTACTTC. This gives the protein CASSVGFTEQYF.

This clonotype was picked up a small number of times. The chain has TRBV20-1 and TRBJ1-1, with D possibly matching TRBD1 (6 bases). Trimming shortened V by 0 bases and J by 8 bases, and 7 bases separated the two germline ends. Germline-derived CDR1 and CDR2 are DFQATT and SNEGSKA (reference sequence). The CDR3 extends over 11 amino acids. DNA for the CDR3: TGCAGTGCTAGAGAGGGGGCCGAAGCTTTCTTT. It is translated as CSAREGAEAFF.

This chain links TRBV2 with TRBJ1-3; D not resolved. CDR1 SNHLY and CDR2 FYNNEI come from the germline V gene. This CDR3 has 14 residues. The V end was cut by 11 bases, the J end by 0 bases, with 14 bases between. CDR3 sequence reads: CASQYESSGNTIYF. CDR3 nucleotides: TGTGCCTCCCAGTACGAGAGCTCTGGAAACACCATATATTTT. Full variable domain (missing parts from reference TRBV2 and TRBJ1-3): EPEVTQTPSHQVTQMGQEVILRCVPISNHLYFYWYRQILGQKVEFLVSFYNNEISEKSEIFDDQFSVERPDGSNFTLKIRSTKLEDSAMYFCASQYESSGNTIYFGEGSWLTVV.

This clonotype was seen a few times. The chain employs TRBV20-1 and TRBJ2-6; weak D call: TRBD2 (5 bases). Trimming took 0 bases from V and 0 from J, leaving 9 bases between them. The CDR3 is made up of 16 amino acids. The germline gives CDR1 DFQATT, CDR2 SNEGSKA (reference sequence). The CDR3 is CSARDWRSSGANVLTF. DNA for the CDR3: TGCAGTGCTAGAGATTGGAGGAGCTCTGGGGCCAACGTCCTGACTTTC.

This clonotype was found a few times. This chain uses TRBV4-1 with TRBJ2-7, with D unclear. CDR1 and CDR2 (germline): MGHRA, YSYEKL. There are 14 residues in the CDR3. With 5 bases removed from V and 0 bases from J, the gap between germline ends came to 11 bases. CDR3 nucleotides: TGCGCCAGCAGCGAAAGGTCGAGCTCCTACGAGCAGTACGTC. Translated: CASSERSSSYEQYV.

This clonotype was counted between two and nine times. This rearrangement joins TRBV12-3 or TRBV12-4 to TRBJ1-2; no clear D gene. The CDR3 loop spans 12 amino acids. Trimming cost V 6 bases and J 14 bases, with 19 bases left between them. CDR3 bases: TGTGCCAGCAGCTTATCTAGGCCAGCTCAAACCTTC. Its translation: CASSLSRPAQTF.

This clonotype showed up just a few times. The genes are TRBV7-3 and TRBJ2-1; possibly TRBD1 or TRBD2 for D (5 bases each). The CDR3 length is 15 residues. Trimming pared 2 bases from V and 2 bases from J, leaving 10 bases between. Per germline, CDR1 SGHTA and CDR2 FQGTGA. DNA of the CDR3: TGTGCCAGCAGCTTAGGTAGGGACGCCTACAATGAGCAGTTCTTC. The encoded protein is CASSLGRDAYNEQFF.

This clonotype came up a few times. V and J are TRBV11-2 and TRBJ2-1; the D gene is possibly TRBD1 (5 bases). The CDR3 totals 13 residues. V lost 5 bases and J lost 13, with 18 bases in between. The germline V gene has CDR1 SGHAT and CDR2 FQNNGV. CDR3 protein: CASSQIRERGQFF. As DNA, the CDR3 is TGTGCCAGCAGCCAGATTAGGGAAAGGGGACAGTTCTTC.

The rearrangement links TRBV5-1 to TRBJ2-5; TRBD1 or TRBD2 may be the D gene (6 bases each). The V and J ends lost 1 base and 5 bases respectively, with 12 bases between them. Germline CDR1 and CDR2: SGHRS and YFSETQ. CDR3 size: 14 residues. CDR3 sequence reads: CASSLNGGPETQYF. The CDR3 coding sequence is TGCGCCAGCAGCTTGAACGGGGGCCCGGAGACCCAGTACTTC.

This clonotype was detected only a few times. The chain couples TRBV7-9 to TRBJ2-7; the D is unclear. This CDR3 spans 14 amino acids. Trimming took 1 base from V and 0 from J, leaving 7 bases between them. Germline assignment: CDR1 SEHNR and CDR2 FQNEAQ (reference sequence). The DNA for the CDR3 is TGTGCCAGCAGCTTAGGTCCGAACTCCTACGAGCAGTACTTC. This translates into CASSLGPNSYEQYF.

This clonotype has a handful of counts. The chain couples TRBV4-3 to TRBJ2-1; 8 bases are shared with TRBD1. After removal of 1 base from V and 2 bases from J, the junction contained 4 bases not matched to a gene. The CDR3 has 16 amino acids. Germline V CDR1 and CDR2: LGHNA, YSLEER. CDR3 in DNA: TGCGCCAGCAGCCAAGTAGACAGGGGCCCCTACAATGAGCAGTTCTTC. Translation gives CASSQVDRGPYNEQFF.

The chain employs TRBV7-3 and TRBJ2-2; D is possibly TRBD1 (5 bases). V shed 6 bases and J shed 4 bases, with 12 bases lying between them. This CDR3 is built from 14 residues. Germline values: CDR1 SGHTA, CDR2 FQGTGA. The CDR3 DNA reads as TGTGCCAGCAGGCCGGACATCGGCACCGGGGAGCTGTTTTTT. Encoded protein: CASRPDIGTGELFF.

Here the CDR3 reads CAISENRDSPLHF. The CDR3 DNA reads TGTGCCATCAGTGAGAACCGGGATTCACCCCTCCACTTT. The chain employs TRBV10-3 and TRBJ1-6, with D unresolved. The CDR3 is made up of 13 amino acids. V lost 2 bases to trimming and J lost 8 bases, with 7 bases between them. The V gene's germline CDR1 is ENHRY and CDR2 SYGVKD.